These 8 T cell receptor beta chains originate from one sample sequenced in a study of PD-1 blockade in classical Hodgkin lymphoma. Sequencing was performed with immunoSEQ multiplex PCR; in TCRdb, only in-frame clones are kept and a portion is missing. The sample lists roughly 4,500 clones, around 60% occurring once. Brentuximab vedotin exposure varied, and every patient relapsed after autologous stem cell transplantation. The material sequenced was peripheral blood mononuclear cells (PBMCs), taken at baseline. These receptors were taken from a human donor with classical Hodgkin lymphoma.

The chain recombines TRBV7-2 with TRBJ2-7, with D possibly matching TRBD1 (6 bases). CDR1 and CDR2 from the germline V gene are SGHTA and FQGNSA. Between the trimmed V and J ends, which lost 5 bases and 3 bases, there was a span of 11 bases. The CDR3 length is 13 residues. The CDR3 sequence is CASSPQQGYEQYF. CDR3 DNA: TGTGCCAGCAGCCCCCAACAGGGCTACGAGCAGTACTTC.

This clone was observed a few times. The chain has TRBV2 and TRBJ1-1; 7 nucleotides line up with TRBD1. CDR3 size: 13 residues. After removal of 4 bases from V and 4 bases from J, the junction contained 3 bases not matched to a gene. Germline CDR1 is SNHLY and CDR2 is FYNNEI. CDR3 sequence reads: CASSGQGGTEAFF. In DNA, the CDR3 is TGTGCCAGCAGTGGACAGGGAGGCACTGAAGCTTTCTTT.

In its sample, this clone ranks as medium-sized. The chain's CDR3 is CATYRGRSNSPLHF. CDR3 nucleotide sequence: TGTGCCACATATCGAGGACGGTCAAATTCACCCCTCCACTTT. The chain employs TRBV6-1 and TRBJ1-6, with D unresolved. The CDR3 is made up of 14 amino acids. The germline gives CDR1 MNHNS, CDR2 SASEGT. Trimming cost V 10 bases and J 7 bases, with 17 bases left between them.

Relative to its sample, this clone is medium-sized (0.01 to 0.1%). The chain combines TRBV6-5 with TRBJ2-7; 8 bases align to TRBD1. V was clipped by 6 bases and J by 3 bases; unmatched bases: 4. Germline V lookup: CDR1 MNHEY, CDR2 SVGAGI. The CDR3 contains 13 residues. The CDR3 region is CASSRGQVYEQYF. CDR3 DNA: TGTGCCAGCAGCCGGGGACAGGTCTACGAGCAGTACTTC.

The J gene is TRBJ1-6, the V gene TRBV7-9; D remains ambiguous. Trimming removed 6 bases from V and 4 bases from J, with 4 bases in between. Germline-derived CDR1 and CDR2 are SEHNR and FQNEAQ (reference sequence). The CDR3 loop spans 12 amino acids. The CDR3 spells CASSWYNSPLHF. The DNA of the CDR3 is TGTGCCAGCAGTTGGTATAATTCACCCCTCCACTTT. Supplemented by reference TRBV7-9 and TRBJ1-6, the full variable domain reads DTGVSQNPRHKITKRGQNVTFRCDPISEHNRLYWYRQTLGQGPEFLTYFQNEAQLEKSRLLSDRFSAERPKGSFSTLEIQRTEQGDSAMYLCASSWYNSPLHFGNGTRLTVT.

The sample holds a few counts of this clone. This chain connects TRBV19 to TRBJ2-1; 9 nucleotides match TRBD2. The CDR3 is 15 amino acids. V was pared by 3 bases and J by 7 bases, with 7 bases of the junction left unmatched. The germline CDR1 and CDR2 sequences are LNHDA and SQIVND (reference sequence). CDR3 in amino acids: CASSISAGGPNEQFF. The CDR3 DNA is TGTGCCAGTAGTATTTCAGCGGGGGGCCCGAATGAGCAGTTCTTC.

This clone was detected a few times. The CDR3 loop is CASSPSDWGTEAFF. The DNA of the CDR3 is TGTGCCAGCAGTCCATCCGATTGGGGTACTGAAGCTTTCTTT. The chain couples TRBV27 to TRBJ1-1, with D unresolved. V was trimmed by 5 bases and J by 5 bases, leaving 15 bases between them. This CDR3 has 14 residues. CDR1 is MNHEY and CDR2 is SMNVEV in the germline V gene (reference sequence).

By frequency in the sample, this clone is large. The rearrangement joins TRBV7-7 to TRBJ1-4, with D maybe TRBD1 (5 bases). Germline assignment: CDR1 SSHAT and CDR2 FNYEAQ (reference sequence). The CDR3 contains 13 residues. The V gene lost 6 bases and the J gene lost 8 bases, with 13 bases spanning the gap. This chain's CDR3 is CASRRGVGEKLFF. CDR3 in DNA: TGTGCCAGCAGACGAGGGGTTGGGGAAAAACTGTTTTTT.